One sample yielded the 5 T cell receptor beta chains listed below, sequenced in a study of T cell responses to AZD1222 COVID-19 vaccine. Assay: immunoSEQ multiplex PCR; the TCRdb copy retains only in-frame clones and omits some. This sample has 130,000 to 150,000 clones, with approximately 89% found just once. Sequencing used peripheral blood, obtained 28 days after the second AZD1222 dose. Every receptor here comes from an adult who received the AZD1222 COVID-19 vaccine.

The rearrangement joins TRBV19 to TRBJ1-2, with D perhaps TRBD1 (5 bases). The CDR3 runs to 16 residues. Germline V gene sequence: CDR1 LNHDA, CDR2 SQIVND (reference sequence). The germline V and J ends were trimmed by 0 bases and 7 bases, with 18 bases remaining between them. CDR3 sequence reads: CASSIDLRSGVTGYTF. The CDR3 DNA sequence: TGTGCCAGTAGTATAGATCTACGTTCGGGGGTAACTGGCTACACCTTC. Filled out from reference TRBV19 and TRBJ1-2, the complete variable domain reads DGGITQSPKYLFRKEGQNVTLSCEQNLNHDAMYWYRQDPGQGLRLIYYSQIVNDFQKGDIAEGYSVSREKKESFPLTVTSAQKNPTAFYLCASSIDLRSGVTGYTFGSGTRLTVV.

The V and J genes are TRBV5-1 and TRBJ2-3; 10 positions agree with TRBD1. Germline V gene sequence: CDR1 SGHRS, CDR2 YFSETQ. With V trimmed by 6 bases and J by 0 bases, 7 bases remained unmatched. The CDR3 is made up of 16 amino acids. The CDR3 protein is CASTLGDRGSTDTQYF. CDR3 nucleotides: TGCGCCAGCACCCTCGGGGACAGGGGAAGCACAGATACGCAGTATTTT.

The chain is built from TRBV2 and TRBJ1-6, with 7 bases identical to TRBD1. The germline V gene encodes CDR1 SNHLY and CDR2 FYNNEI. This CDR3 spans 14 amino acids. V trimming: 3 bases; J trimming: 10 bases; junction bases outside the gene matches: 6. The CDR3 DNA reads TGTGCCAGCAGTGATGACAGGGAAGTCTCACCCCTCCACTTT. This translates into CASSDDREVSPLHF.

This sequence joins TRBV14 and TRBJ2-1, with 12 bases identical to TRBD2. With 4 bases clipped from V and 10 bases from J, the junction kept 17 bases outside the gene matches. Per germline, CDR1 SGHDN and CDR2 FVKESK. This CDR3 spans 18 amino acids. CDR3 residues: CASSRRGLAGKEPGEQFF. In nucleotides, the CDR3 is TGTGCCAGCAGCCGTAGGGGACTAGCGGGCAAGGAGCCGGGGGAGCAGTTCTTC. Based on the CDR3 plus reference TRBV14 and TRBJ2-1, the full variable domain is EAGVTQFPSHSVIEKGQTVTLRCDPISGHDNLYWYRRVMGKEIKFLLHFVKESKQDESGMPNNRFLAERTGGTYSTLKVQPAELEDSGVYFCASSRRGLAGKEPGEQFFGPGTRLTVL.

A single count supports this clone. J is TRBJ2-7 and V is TRBV28; TRBD1 matches at 7 bases. The V segment lost 5 bases and the J segment 4 bases; nucleotides outside the gene matches: 5. The CDR3 loop spans 13 amino acids. Germline lookup yields CDR1 MDHEN and CDR2 SYDVKM. CDR3 DNA: TGTGCCAGCAGTACTCACAGGGGTTACGAGCAGTACTTC. Protein sequence: CASSTHRGYEQYF. The full variable domain, completed using reference TRBV28 and TRBJ2-7, is DVKVTQSSRYLVKRTGEKVFLECVQDMDHENMFWYRQDPGLGLRLIYFSYDVKMKEKGDIPEGYSVSREKKERFSLILESASTNQTSMYLCASSTHRGYEQYFGPGTRLTVT.